A selection of T cell receptor beta chains follows, all from one sample in a study of blood T cell repertoires in COVID-19. Sequenced by immunoSEQ multiplex PCR; TCRdb stores in-frame clones only, minus some. The repertoire holds about 120,000 clones, roughly 79% seen once, with 2% to 2.5% in the top ten. Sequenced: peripheral blood. The receptors shown here come from a man in his 70s with acute or convalescent COVID-19. The CDR3 runs from the conserved cysteine through the conserved F or W. The order of the fields is D gene, V gene, clone size, J gene, CDR3 protein, CDR3 DNA. A D gene is named only where the DNA matches it firmly. Expanded clones are given a class, and other clones once, few, many or no size at all.

d_call: TRBD1; v_call: TRBV30; clone_size: -; j_call: TRBJ1-1; cdr3_aa: CAGTVFNTEAFF; cdr3_nt: TGTGCCGGGACAGTTTTTAACACTGAAGCTTTCTTT
d_call: -; v_call: TRBV5-1; clone_size: -; j_call: TRBJ2-3; cdr3_aa: CASSGDSSWDTQYF; cdr3_nt: TGCGCCAGCAGCGGAGACTCAAGTTGGGATACGCAGTATTTT
d_call: -; v_call: TRBV5-1; clone_size: few; j_call: TRBJ1-1; cdr3_aa: CASSLLDRNTEAFF; cdr3_nt: TGCGCCAGCAGCCTCTTGGACAGGAACACTGAAGCTTTCTTT
d_call: -; v_call: TRBV29-1; clone_size: -; j_call: TRBJ2-1; cdr3_aa: CSGPRGDEQFF; cdr3_nt: TGCAGCGGGCCCAGGGGTGATGAGCAGTTCTTC
d_call: -; v_call: TRBV6-2/TRBV6-3; clone_size: -; j_call: TRBJ1-5; cdr3_aa: CASSYTGSPQHF; cdr3_nt: TGTGCCAGCAGTTACACTGGTTCCCCCCAGCATTTT
d_call: TRBD1; v_call: TRBV2; clone_size: -; j_call: TRBJ2-7; cdr3_aa: CASSTGTGPEQYF; cdr3_nt: TGTGCCAGCAGTACCGGGACAGGGCCCGAGCAGTACTTC
d_call: TRBD2; v_call: TRBV3-1/TRBV3-2; clone_size: -; j_call: TRBJ2-5; cdr3_aa: CASSLGLASSQETQYF; cdr3_nt: TGTGCCAGCAGCCTCGGACTAGCGTCATCCCAAGAGACCCAGTACTTC
d_call: TRBD1; v_call: TRBV7-2; clone_size: -; j_call: TRBJ1-4; cdr3_aa: CASSPDSGQGARVNEKLFF; cdr3_nt: TGTGCCAGCAGCCCAGATAGCGGACAGGGGGCGCGGGTTAATGAAAAACTGTTTTTT
d_call: -; v_call: TRBV5-4; clone_size: -; j_call: TRBJ2-7; cdr3_aa: CASFPTPTNFYEQYF; cdr3_nt: TGTGCCAGCTTCCCGACTCCTACCAATTTCTACGAGCAGTACTTC
d_call: TRBD2; v_call: TRBV7-9; clone_size: -; j_call: TRBJ2-7; cdr3_aa: CASSISGNLYEQYF; cdr3_nt: TGTGCCAGCAGCATAAGCGGGAACCTCTACGAGCAGTACTTC
d_call: -; v_call: TRBV20-1; clone_size: -; j_call: TRBJ1-5; cdr3_aa: CSASSGDQPQHF; cdr3_nt: TGCAGTGCTAGTAGCGGGGATCAGCCCCAGCATTTT
d_call: TRBD1; v_call: TRBV4-1; clone_size: -; j_call: TRBJ1-6; cdr3_aa: CASSHSDRGSGSPLHF; cdr3_nt: TGCGCCAGCAGCCATTCTGACAGGGGAAGTGGCTCACCCCTCCACTTT
d_call: TRBD1; v_call: TRBV3-1/TRBV3-2; clone_size: -; j_call: TRBJ1-1; cdr3_aa: CASSQDRAPMNTEAFF; cdr3_nt: TGTGCCAGCAGCCAGGACAGGGCCCCCATGAACACTGAAGCTTTCTTT
d_call: -; v_call: TRBV9; clone_size: -; j_call: TRBJ1-3; cdr3_aa: CASSVASGPSGNTIYF; cdr3_nt: TGTGCCAGCAGCGTAGCGTCAGGTCCCTCTGGAAACACCATATATTTT
d_call: -; v_call: TRBV3-1/TRBV3-2; clone_size: -; j_call: TRBJ2-1; cdr3_aa: CASSQDGGSYNEQFF; cdr3_nt: TGTGCCAGCAGCCAAGATGGGGGGTCCTACAATGAGCAGTTCTTC
d_call: -; v_call: TRBV4-3; clone_size: -; j_call: TRBJ2-7; cdr3_aa: CASSPGAGDYEQYF; cdr3_nt: TGCGCCAGCAGCCCCGGAGCAGGGGACTACGAGCAGTACTTC
d_call: -; v_call: TRBV4-2; clone_size: -; j_call: TRBJ1-6; cdr3_aa: CASSQDLQGSSYNSPLHF; cdr3_nt: TGTGCCAGCAGCCAAGATCTACAGGGCAGCTCCTATAATTCACCCCTCCACTTT
d_call: TRBD1; v_call: TRBV7-8; clone_size: once; j_call: TRBJ1-2; cdr3_aa: CASSLGTGGFNYGYTF; cdr3_nt: TGTGCCAGCAGCTTAGGGACAGGGGGCTTTAACTATGGCTACACCTTC
d_call: -; v_call: TRBV18; clone_size: -; j_call: TRBJ2-2; cdr3_aa: CASSPDRNTGELFF; cdr3_nt: TGTGCCAGCTCTCCCGACAGAAACACCGGGGAGCTGTTTTTT
d_call: TRBD2; v_call: TRBV5-1; clone_size: -; j_call: TRBJ2-2; cdr3_aa: CASSLMEASGGYAGELFF; cdr3_nt: TGCGCCAGCAGCCTAATGGAGGCTAGCGGGGGGTATGCCGGGGAGCTGTTTTTT
d_call: TRBD2; v_call: TRBV6-2/TRBV6-3; clone_size: -; j_call: TRBJ2-7; cdr3_aa: CASSNSGGNYEQYF; cdr3_nt: TGTGCCAGCAGTAATAGCGGGGGCAACTACGAGCAGTACTTC
d_call: TRBD1; v_call: TRBV11-2; clone_size: few; j_call: TRBJ1-1; cdr3_aa: CASSASPTGLEAFF; cdr3_nt: TGTGCCAGCAGCGCTTCACCGACAGGGCTTGAAGCTTTCTTT
d_call: -; v_call: TRBV5-1; clone_size: -; j_call: TRBJ1-1; cdr3_aa: CASSSDSRVMNTEAFF; cdr3_nt: TGCGCCAGCAGTTCCGACTCCAGGGTTATGAACACTGAAGCTTTCTTT
d_call: -; v_call: TRBV9; clone_size: few; j_call: TRBJ1-5; cdr3_aa: CASSATVSNQPQHF; cdr3_nt: TGTGCCAGCAGCGCGACAGTAAGCAATCAGCCCCAGCATTTT
d_call: -; v_call: TRBV12-3/TRBV12-4; clone_size: once; j_call: TRBJ2-1; cdr3_aa: CASSWRSGVQFF; cdr3_nt: TGTGCCAGCAGCTGGAGATCGGGGGTTCAGTTCTTC
d_call: TRBD2; v_call: TRBV4-1; clone_size: -; j_call: TRBJ2-5; cdr3_aa: CASSQGTSGQETQYF; cdr3_nt: TGCGCCAGCAGCCAAGGGACTAGCGGACAAGAGACCCAGTACTTC
d_call: TRBD1; v_call: TRBV9; clone_size: -; j_call: TRBJ1-2; cdr3_aa: CASSSAGQGMSGYTF; cdr3_nt: TGTGCCAGCAGCTCCGCCGGACAGGGAATGTCTGGCTACACCTTC
d_call: -; v_call: TRBV5-1; clone_size: -; j_call: TRBJ2-6; cdr3_aa: CASSLHRASGANVLTF; cdr3_nt: TGCGCCAGCAGCTTACACAGGGCCTCTGGGGCCAACGTCCTGACTTTC
d_call: TRBD1; v_call: TRBV30; clone_size: -; j_call: TRBJ1-5; cdr3_aa: CAWSADRNQPQHF; cdr3_nt: TGTGCCTGGAGTGCGGACAGGAATCAGCCCCAGCATTTT
d_call: TRBD1; v_call: TRBV6-5; clone_size: once; j_call: TRBJ1-2; cdr3_aa: CASRGTGRGYTF; cdr3_nt: TGTGCCAGCAGGGGGACAGGGAGAGGCTACACCTTC
d_call: TRBD1; v_call: TRBV6-5; clone_size: -; j_call: TRBJ1-1; cdr3_aa: CASGDRVLSEAFF; cdr3_nt: TGTGCCAGCGGGGACAGGGTATTATCTGAAGCTTTCTTT
d_call: -; v_call: TRBV5-1; clone_size: -; j_call: TRBJ2-7; cdr3_aa: CASSLEEGGGVEQYF; cdr3_nt: TGCGCCAGCAGCTTGGAGGAGGGAGGAGGGGTGGAGCAGTACTTC